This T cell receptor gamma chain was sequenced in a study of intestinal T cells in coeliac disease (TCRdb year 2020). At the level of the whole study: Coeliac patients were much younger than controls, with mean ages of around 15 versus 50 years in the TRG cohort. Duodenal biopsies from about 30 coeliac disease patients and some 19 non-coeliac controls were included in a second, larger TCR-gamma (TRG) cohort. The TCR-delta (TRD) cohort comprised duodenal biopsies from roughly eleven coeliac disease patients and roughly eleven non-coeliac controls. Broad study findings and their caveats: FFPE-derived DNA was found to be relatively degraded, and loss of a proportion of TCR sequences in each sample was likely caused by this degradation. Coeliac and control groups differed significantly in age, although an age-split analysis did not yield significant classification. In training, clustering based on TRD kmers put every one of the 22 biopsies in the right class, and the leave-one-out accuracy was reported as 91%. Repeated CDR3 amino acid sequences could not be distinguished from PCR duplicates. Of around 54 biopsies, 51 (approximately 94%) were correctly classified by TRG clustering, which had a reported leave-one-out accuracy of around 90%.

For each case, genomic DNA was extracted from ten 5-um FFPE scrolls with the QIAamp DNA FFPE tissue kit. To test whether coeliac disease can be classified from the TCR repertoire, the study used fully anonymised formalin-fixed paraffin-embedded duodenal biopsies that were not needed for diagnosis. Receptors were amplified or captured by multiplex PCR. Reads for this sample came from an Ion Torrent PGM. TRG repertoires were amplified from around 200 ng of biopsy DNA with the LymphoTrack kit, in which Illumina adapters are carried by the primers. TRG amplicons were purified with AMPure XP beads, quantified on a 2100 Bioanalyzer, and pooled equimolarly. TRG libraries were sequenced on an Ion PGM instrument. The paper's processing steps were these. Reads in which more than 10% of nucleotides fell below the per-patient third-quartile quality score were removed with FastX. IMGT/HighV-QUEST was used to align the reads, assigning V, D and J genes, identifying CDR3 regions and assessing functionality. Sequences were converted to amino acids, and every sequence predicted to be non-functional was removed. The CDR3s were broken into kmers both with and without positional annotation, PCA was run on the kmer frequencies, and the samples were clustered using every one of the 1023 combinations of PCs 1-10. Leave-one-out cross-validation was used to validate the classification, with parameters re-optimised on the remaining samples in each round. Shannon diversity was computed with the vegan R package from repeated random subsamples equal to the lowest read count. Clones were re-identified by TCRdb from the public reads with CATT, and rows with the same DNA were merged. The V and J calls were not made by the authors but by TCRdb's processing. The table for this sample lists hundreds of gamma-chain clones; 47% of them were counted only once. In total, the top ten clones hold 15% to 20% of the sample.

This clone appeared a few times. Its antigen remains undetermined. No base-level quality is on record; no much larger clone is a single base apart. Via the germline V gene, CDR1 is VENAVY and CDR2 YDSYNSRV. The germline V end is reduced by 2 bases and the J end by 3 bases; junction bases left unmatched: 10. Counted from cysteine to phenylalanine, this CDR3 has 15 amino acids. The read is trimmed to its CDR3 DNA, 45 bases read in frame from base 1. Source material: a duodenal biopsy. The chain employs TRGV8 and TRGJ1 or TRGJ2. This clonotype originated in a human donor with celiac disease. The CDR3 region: CATWDTPLIYYKKLF. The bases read TGTGCCACCTGGGATACCCCTCTAATTTATTATAAGAAACTCTTT.